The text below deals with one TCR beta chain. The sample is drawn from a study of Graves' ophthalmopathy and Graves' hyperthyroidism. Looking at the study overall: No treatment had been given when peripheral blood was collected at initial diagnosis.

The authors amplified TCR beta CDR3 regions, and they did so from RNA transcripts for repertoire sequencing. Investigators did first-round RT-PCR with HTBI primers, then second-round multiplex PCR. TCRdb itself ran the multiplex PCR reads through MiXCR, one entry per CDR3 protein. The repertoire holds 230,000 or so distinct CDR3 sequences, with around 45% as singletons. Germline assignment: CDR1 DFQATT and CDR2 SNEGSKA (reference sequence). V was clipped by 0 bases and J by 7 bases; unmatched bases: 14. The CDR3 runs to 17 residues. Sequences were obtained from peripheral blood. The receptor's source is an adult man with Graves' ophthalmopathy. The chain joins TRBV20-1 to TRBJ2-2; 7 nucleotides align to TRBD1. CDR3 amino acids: CSARDVRGGASSGELFF. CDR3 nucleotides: TGCAGTGCTAGAGATGTAAGAGGGGGCGCAAGCAGCGGGGAGCTGTTTTTT.